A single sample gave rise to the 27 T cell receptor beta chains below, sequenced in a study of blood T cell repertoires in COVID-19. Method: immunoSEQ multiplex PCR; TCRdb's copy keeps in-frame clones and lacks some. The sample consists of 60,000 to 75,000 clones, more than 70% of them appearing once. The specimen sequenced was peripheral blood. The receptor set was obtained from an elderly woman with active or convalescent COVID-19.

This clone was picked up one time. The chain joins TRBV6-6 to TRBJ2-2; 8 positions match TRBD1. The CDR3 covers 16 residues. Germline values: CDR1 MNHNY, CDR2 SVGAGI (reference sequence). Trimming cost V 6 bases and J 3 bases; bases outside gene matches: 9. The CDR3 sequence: CASSHRDRGDTGELFF. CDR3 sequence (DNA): TGTGCCAGCAGCCACCGCGACAGGGGTGACACCGGGGAGCTGTTTTTT.

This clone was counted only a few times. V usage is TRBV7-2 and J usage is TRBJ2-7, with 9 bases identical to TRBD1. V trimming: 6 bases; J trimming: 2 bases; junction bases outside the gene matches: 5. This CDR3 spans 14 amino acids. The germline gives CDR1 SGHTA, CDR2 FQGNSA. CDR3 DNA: TGTGCCAGCAGTTGGGGACAGGGTACCTACGAGCAGTACTTC. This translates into CASSWGQGTYEQYF.

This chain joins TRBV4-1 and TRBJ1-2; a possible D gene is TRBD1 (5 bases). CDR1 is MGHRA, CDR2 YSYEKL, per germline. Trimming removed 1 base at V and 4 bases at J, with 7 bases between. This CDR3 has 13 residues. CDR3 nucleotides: TGCGCCAGCAGCCAAGTAGACAGCTATGGCTACACCTTC. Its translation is CASSQVDSYGYTF.

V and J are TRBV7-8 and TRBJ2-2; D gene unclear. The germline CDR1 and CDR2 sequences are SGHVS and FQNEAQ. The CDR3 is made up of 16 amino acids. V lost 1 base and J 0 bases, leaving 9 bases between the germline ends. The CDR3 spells CASSLGVVSNTGELFF. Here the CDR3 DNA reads TGTGCCAGCAGCTTAGGCGTAGTATCGAACACCGGGGAGCTGTTTTTT.

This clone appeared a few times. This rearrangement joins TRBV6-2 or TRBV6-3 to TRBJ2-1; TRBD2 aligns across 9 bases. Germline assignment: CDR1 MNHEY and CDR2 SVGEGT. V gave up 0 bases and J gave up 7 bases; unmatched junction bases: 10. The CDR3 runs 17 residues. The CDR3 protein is CASSYSGAGGPENEQFF. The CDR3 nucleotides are TGTGCCAGCAGTTACTCCGGGGCGGGGGGGCCGGAAAATGAGCAGTTCTTC.

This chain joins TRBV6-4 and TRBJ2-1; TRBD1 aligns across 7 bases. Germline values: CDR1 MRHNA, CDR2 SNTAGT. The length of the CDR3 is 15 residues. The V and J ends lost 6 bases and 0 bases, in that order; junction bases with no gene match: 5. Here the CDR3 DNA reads TGTGCCAGCAGACCTCCAGGGGGCTCCTACAATGAGCAGTTCTTC. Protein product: CASRPPGGSYNEQFF.

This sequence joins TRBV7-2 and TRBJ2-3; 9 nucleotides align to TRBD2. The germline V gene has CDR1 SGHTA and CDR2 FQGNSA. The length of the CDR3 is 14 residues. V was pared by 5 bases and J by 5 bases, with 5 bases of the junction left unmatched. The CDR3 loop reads CASSPGLAKDTQYF. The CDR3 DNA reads TGTGCCAGCAGCCCCGGACTAGCGAAAGATACGCAGTATTTT.

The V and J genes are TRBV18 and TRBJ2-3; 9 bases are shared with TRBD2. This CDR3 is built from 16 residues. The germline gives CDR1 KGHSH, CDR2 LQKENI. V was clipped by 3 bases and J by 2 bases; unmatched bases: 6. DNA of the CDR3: TGTGCCAGCTCACCCCTCCTAGCGGGGACCACAGATACGCAGTATTTT. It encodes CASSPLLAGTTDTQYF.

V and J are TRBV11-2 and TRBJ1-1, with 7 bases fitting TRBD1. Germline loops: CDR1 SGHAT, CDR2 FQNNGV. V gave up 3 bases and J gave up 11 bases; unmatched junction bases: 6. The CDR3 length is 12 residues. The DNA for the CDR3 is TGTGCCAGCAGCTTTTTTACAGGGGACGCTTTCTTT. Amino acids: CASSFFTGDAFF.

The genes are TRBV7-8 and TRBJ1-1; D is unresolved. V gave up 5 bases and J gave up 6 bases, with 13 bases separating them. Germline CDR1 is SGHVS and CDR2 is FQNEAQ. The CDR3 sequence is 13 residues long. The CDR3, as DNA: TGTGCCAGCAGCCCCGGTCAGGTGGCTGAAGCTTTCTTT. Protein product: CASSPGQVAEAFF.

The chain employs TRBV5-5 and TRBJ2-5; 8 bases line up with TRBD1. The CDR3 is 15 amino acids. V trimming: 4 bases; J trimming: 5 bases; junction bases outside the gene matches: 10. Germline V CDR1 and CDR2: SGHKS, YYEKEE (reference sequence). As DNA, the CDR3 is TGTGCCAGCAGCGAACTCCGGGACAGGAGTGAGACCCAGTACTTC. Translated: CASSELRDRSETQYF.

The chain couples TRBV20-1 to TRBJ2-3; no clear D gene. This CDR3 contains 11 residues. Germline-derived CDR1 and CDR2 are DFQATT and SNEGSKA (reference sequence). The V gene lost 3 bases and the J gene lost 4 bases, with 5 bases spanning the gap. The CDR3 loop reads CSASGSDTQYF. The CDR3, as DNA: TGCAGTGCTAGCGGGTCAGATACGCAGTATTTT.

CDR3 sequence: CASRTGGAYGYTF. CDR3 bases: TGTGCCAGCAGGACAGGGGGTGCCTATGGCTACACCTTC. V is TRBV12-3 or TRBV12-4 and J is TRBJ1-2; 9 bases agree with TRBD1. This CDR3 region has 13 residues. V shed 6 bases and J 4 bases; nucleotides not matched to a gene: 3.

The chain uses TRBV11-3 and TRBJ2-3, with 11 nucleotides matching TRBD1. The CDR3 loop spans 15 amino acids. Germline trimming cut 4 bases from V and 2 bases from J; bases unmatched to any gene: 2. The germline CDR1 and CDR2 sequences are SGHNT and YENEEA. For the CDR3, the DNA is TGTGCCAGCAGCTCGGGACAGGGGGTCACAGATACGCAGTATTTT. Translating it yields CASSSGQGVTDTQYF.

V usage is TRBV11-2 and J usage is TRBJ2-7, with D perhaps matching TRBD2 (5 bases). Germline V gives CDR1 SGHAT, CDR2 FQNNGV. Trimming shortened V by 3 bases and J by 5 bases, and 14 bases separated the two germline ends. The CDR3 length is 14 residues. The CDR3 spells CASSFVPGMNEQYF. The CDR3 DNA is TGTGCCAGCAGCTTTGTCCCGGGGATGAACGAGCAGTACTTC.

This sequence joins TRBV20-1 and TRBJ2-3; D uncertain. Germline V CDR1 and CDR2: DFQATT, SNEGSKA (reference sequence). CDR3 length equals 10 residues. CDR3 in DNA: TGCAGCACTCACACAGATACGCAGTATTTT. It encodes CSTHTDTQYF.

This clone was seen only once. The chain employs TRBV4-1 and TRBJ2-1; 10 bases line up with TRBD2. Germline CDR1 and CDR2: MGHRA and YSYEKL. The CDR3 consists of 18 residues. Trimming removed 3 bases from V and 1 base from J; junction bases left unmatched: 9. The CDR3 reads CASSQGSGGAWSYNEQFF. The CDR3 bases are TGCGCCAGCAGCCAGGGGAGCGGGGGGGCCTGGTCCTACAATGAGCAGTTCTTC.

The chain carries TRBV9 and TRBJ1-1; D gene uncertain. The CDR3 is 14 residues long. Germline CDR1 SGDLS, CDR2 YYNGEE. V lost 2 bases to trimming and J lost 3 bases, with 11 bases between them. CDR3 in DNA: TGTGCCAGCAGCGTCGCCGGGAGCTACACTGAAGCTTTCTTT. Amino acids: CASSVAGSYTEAFF.

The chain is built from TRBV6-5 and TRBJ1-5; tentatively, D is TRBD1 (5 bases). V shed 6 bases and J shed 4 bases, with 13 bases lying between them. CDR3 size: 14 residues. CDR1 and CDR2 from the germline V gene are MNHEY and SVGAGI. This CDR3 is CASSPLGGNQPQHF. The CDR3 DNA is TGTGCCAGCAGCCCGCTCGGGGGGAATCAGCCCCAGCATTTT.

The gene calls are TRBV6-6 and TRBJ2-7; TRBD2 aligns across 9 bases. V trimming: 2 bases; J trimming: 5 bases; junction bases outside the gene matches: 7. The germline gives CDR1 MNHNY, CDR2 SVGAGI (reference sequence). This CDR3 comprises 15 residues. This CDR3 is CASSYTLAGKDEQYF. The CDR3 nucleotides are TGTGCCAGCAGTTACACCCTAGCGGGGAAAGACGAGCAGTACTTC.

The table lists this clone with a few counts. CDR3 residues: CASSFHFELSYNSPLHF. The CDR3 bases are TGCGCCAGCAGCTTTCATTTCGAACTCTCCTATAATTCACCCCTCCACTTT. V gene TRBV5-1 combines with J gene TRBJ1-6; the D is unclear. The CDR3 has 17 residues. Germline loops: CDR1 SGHRS, CDR2 YFSETQ. V gave up 2 bases and J gave up 0 bases, with 12 bases separating them.

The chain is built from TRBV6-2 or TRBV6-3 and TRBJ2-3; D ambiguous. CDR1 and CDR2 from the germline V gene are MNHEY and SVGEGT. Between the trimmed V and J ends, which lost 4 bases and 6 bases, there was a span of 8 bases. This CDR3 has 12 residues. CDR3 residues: CASSSVSDTQYF. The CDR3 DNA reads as TGTGCCAGCAGTTCGGTGTCGGATACGCAGTATTTT.

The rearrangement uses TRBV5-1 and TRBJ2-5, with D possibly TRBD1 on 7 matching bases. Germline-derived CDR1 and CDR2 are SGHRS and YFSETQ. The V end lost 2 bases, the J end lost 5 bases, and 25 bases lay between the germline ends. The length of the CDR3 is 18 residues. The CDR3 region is CASSLVGFLGGGSETQYF. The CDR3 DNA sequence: TGCGCCAGCAGCTTAGTGGGGTTTCTAGGAGGGGGCTCGGAGACCCAGTACTTC.

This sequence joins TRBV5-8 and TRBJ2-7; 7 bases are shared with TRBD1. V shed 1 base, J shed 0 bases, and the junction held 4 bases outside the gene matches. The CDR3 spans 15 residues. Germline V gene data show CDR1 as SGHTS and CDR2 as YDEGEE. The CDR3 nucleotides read TGTGCCAGCAGCTTGTCAGCAGGGGGCTCCTACGAGCAGTACTTC. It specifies CASSLSAGGSYEQYF.

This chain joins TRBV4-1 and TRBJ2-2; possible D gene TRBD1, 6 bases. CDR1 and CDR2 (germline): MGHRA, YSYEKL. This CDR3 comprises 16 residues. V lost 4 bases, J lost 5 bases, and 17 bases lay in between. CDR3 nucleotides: TGCGCCAGCAGCCTCGAACCGGGACAAGATACCGGGGAGCTGTTTTTT. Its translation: CASSLEPGQDTGELFF.

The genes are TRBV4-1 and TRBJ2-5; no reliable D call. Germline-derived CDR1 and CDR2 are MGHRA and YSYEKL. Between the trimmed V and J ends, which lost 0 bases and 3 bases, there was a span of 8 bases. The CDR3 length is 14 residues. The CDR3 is CASSQDQNEETQYF. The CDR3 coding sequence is TGCGCCAGCAGCCAAGACCAGAACGAAGAGACCCAGTACTTC.

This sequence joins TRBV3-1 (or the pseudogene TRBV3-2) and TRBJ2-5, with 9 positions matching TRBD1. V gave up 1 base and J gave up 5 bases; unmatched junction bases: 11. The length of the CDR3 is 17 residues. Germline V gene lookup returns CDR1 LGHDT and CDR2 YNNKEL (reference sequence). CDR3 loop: CASSQVYGTGGSETQYF. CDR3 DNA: TGTGCCAGCAGCCAAGTCTATGGAACAGGGGGCAGCGAGACCCAGTACTTC.